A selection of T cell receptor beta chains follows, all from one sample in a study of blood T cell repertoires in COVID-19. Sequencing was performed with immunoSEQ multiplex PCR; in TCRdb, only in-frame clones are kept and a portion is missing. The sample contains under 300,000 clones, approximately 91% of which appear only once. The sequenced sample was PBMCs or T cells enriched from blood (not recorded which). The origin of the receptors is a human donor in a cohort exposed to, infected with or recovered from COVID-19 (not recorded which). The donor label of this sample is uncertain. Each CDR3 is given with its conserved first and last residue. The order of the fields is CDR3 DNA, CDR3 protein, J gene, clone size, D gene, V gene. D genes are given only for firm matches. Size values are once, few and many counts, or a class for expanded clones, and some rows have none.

TGTGCCAGTAGTATAGAACTCACACAGGGTGAGCAGTTCTTC | CASSIELTQGEQFF | TRBJ2-1 | - | - | TRBV19
TGTGCCAGTAGTGGCGGGGGCTCTGGAAACACCATATATTTT | CASSGGGSGNTIYF | TRBJ1-3 | - | - | TRBV19
TGTGCCAGCACACTGTCAGGGACTGAAGCTTTCTTT | CASTLSGTEAFF | TRBJ1-1 | - | - | TRBV6-6
TGCGCCAGCACCAACGAGATTAACACTGAAGCTTTCTTT | CASTNEINTEAFF | TRBJ1-1 | - | - | TRBV5-1
TGTGCCAGCAGCTTGGCAGGGGGTAACGGGGAGCTGTTTTTT | CASSLAGGNGELFF | TRBJ2-2 | - | TRBD1 | TRBV7-3
TGTGCCAGTATCGATACCGACAGAGAACTGTTTTTT | CASIDTDRELFF | TRBJ1-4 | once | - | TRBV19
TGTGCCAGCACCAGGGAAGCGGAAAAACTGTTTTTT | CASTREAEKLFF | TRBJ1-4 | - | - | TRBV2
TGTGCCAGCGGCGACAGGCGCGCCCCCTACGAGCAGTACTTC | CASGDRRAPYEQYF | TRBJ2-7 | - | - | TRBV7-9
TGTGCCAGCAGCCAAACCCTTAGCGGGGGCGATTACAATGAGCAGTTCTTC | CASSQTLSGGDYNEQFF | TRBJ2-1 | - | TRBD2 | TRBV3-1/TRBV3-2
TGTGCCAGCAGTGAAAGATGGGCGCCCCAAGAGACCCAGTACTTC | CASSERWAPQETQYF | TRBJ2-5 | - | - | TRBV6-1